A single sample gave rise to the 26 T cell receptor beta chains below, sequenced in a study of control samples from healthy donors and cancer patients. The method was immunoSEQ multiplex PCR; TCRdb's version includes in-frame clones alone and lacks a portion of them. The table records roughly 140,000 clones, over 90% of them present only once. The material sequenced was blood. These receptors all come from a man aged 50-60 years in good health.

The chain uses TRBV5-1 and TRBJ1-1; D is ambiguous. The CDR3 is 14 amino acids. V was clipped by 3 bases and J by 2 bases, with 11 bases between them. Germline V lookup: CDR1 SGHRS, CDR2 YFSETQ. The CDR3 reads CASSSPGLNTEAFF. The CDR3 region has the DNA TGCGCCAGCAGCTCCCCTGGACTAAACACTGAAGCTTTCTTT.

Written as DNA, the CDR3 is TGTGCCAGCAGTCCCCCTAGCGGGAACACCGGGGAGCTGTTTTTT. Protein sequence: CASSPPSGNTGELFF. This chain joins TRBV5-4 and TRBJ2-2; 7 bases align to TRBD2. The CDR3 runs 15 residues. Unmatched junction bases numbered 5, after V lost 5 bases and J lost 1 base. Germline values: CDR1 SGHNT, CDR2 YYREEE (reference sequence).

This clone was seen a few times. The chain carries TRBV7-6 and TRBJ2-7; D uncertain. Germline CDR1 reads SGHVS; CDR2 reads FNYEAQ. Between the trimmed V and J ends, which lost 1 base and 4 bases, there was a span of 14 bases. The CDR3 totals 15 residues. The CDR3 DNA follows: TGTGCCAGCAGCTTAGGTGCGAATCTGAAGTACGAGCAGTACTTC. Translation: CASSLGANLKYEQYF.

V is TRBV23-1 and J is TRBJ2-7, with D possibly called TRBD1 or TRBD2 (5 bases each). TRBV23-1 is marked as an open reading frame, function uncertain. The V and J ends lost 1 base and 3 bases respectively, with 16 bases between them. CDR3 length: 16 amino acids. This chain's CDR3 is CASSQYCPGSGYEQYF. The CDR3 DNA follows: TGCGCCAGCAGTCAATACTGCCCAGGGAGCGGCTACGAGCAGTACTTC.

The chain uses TRBV3-1 (or the pseudogene TRBV3-2) and TRBJ1-4; a possible D gene is TRBD1 (6 bases). This CDR3 is built from 14 residues. The germline gives CDR1 LGHDT, CDR2 YNNKEL (reference sequence). Trimming stripped 4 bases from V and 2 bases from J, with 8 bases between. The CDR3 bases are TGTGCCAGCAGCCCACAGGGTACTAATGAAAAACTGTTTTTT. As protein: CASSPQGTNEKLFF.

The chain is built from TRBV28 and TRBJ1-2, with 8 bases aligning to TRBD1. In germline, CDR1 is MDHEN, CDR2 SYDVKM. The CDR3 is 15 amino acids. Trimming cost V 1 base and J 8 bases; bases outside gene matches: 9. CDR3 amino acids: CASSLSGQDVYGYTF. CDR3 DNA: TGTGCCAGCAGTTTATCGGGACAGGATGTCTACGGCTACACCTTC.

The chain links TRBV2 to TRBJ2-6; D tentatively fits TRBD1 or TRBD2 (5 bases each). CDR1 SNHLY and CDR2 FYNNEI come from the germline V gene. The V gene lost 6 bases and the J gene lost 5 bases, with 8 bases spanning the gap. There are 13 residues in the CDR3. Written as DNA, the CDR3 is TGTGCCAGCAGGTGGGGGAGGGCCAACGTCCTGACTTTC. This gives the protein CASRWGRANVLTF. Full variable domain (rest looked up from reference TRBV2 and TRBJ2-6): EPEVTQTPSHQVTQMGQEVILRCVPISNHLYFYWYRQILGQKVEFLVSFYNNEISEKSEIFDDQFSVERPDGSNFTLKIRSTKLEDSAMYFCASRWGRANVLTFGAGSRLTVL.

J is TRBJ2-7 and V is TRBV28; TRBD2 matches at 9 bases. With V trimmed by 6 bases and J by 0 bases, 6 bases remained unmatched. Looked up from germline, CDR1 is MDHEN and CDR2 is SYDVKM. CDR3 length: 15 amino acids. The CDR3 spells CASRRRLAASYEQYF. The CDR3 DNA follows: TGTGCCAGCAGGAGAAGACTAGCGGCCTCCTACGAGCAGTACTTC.

The chain combines TRBV12-2 with TRBJ2-1; whether TRBD2, the table's D call, matches the DNA was not checked. TRBV12-2 is listed as a pseudogene. This CDR3 region has 18 residues. The CDR3 DNA sequence: TGTGCAAGTCGCTCCCAGTCCCGACTAGCGGGCTTCTACAATGAGCAGTTCTTC. Amino acid sequence: CASRSQSRLAGFYNEQFF.

The chain is built from TRBV2 and TRBJ1-5, with D unclear. V lost 4 bases, J lost 0 bases, and 10 bases lay in between. The CDR3 totals 15 residues. Germline values: CDR1 SNHLY, CDR2 FYNNEI. As DNA, the CDR3 is TGTGCCAGCAGTGTGGGGAGGAATAGCAATCAGCCCCAGCATTTT. This sequence encodes CASSVGRNSNQPQHF.

This rearrangement joins TRBV5-4 to TRBJ2-7, with D possibly being TRBD2 (6 bases). The CDR3 is 16 residues long. The germline V gene encodes CDR1 SGHNT and CDR2 YYREEE (reference sequence). V lost 3 bases and J 0 bases, leaving 16 bases between the germline ends. CDR3 in DNA: TGTGCCAGCAGCTCTTCCCCTTTGGGGGGCTCCTACGAGCAGTACTTC. Translated, it gives CASSSSPLGGSYEQYF.

This sequence joins TRBV23-1 and TRBJ2-1, with a tentative D call TRBD1 (5 bases). TRBV23-1 is designated an ORF whose function remains uncertain. V gave up 3 bases and J gave up 5 bases, with 14 bases separating them. The CDR3 is made up of 15 amino acids. CDR3 in DNA: TGCGCCAGCAGTCATAAAGAAGGCAGGGACAATGAGCAGTTCTTC. Encoded protein: CASSHKEGRDNEQFF.

The chain recombines TRBV27 with TRBJ1-5; a weak D match, TRBD1 (5 bases). In germline, CDR1 is MNHEY, CDR2 SMNVEV (reference sequence). The CDR3 consists of 14 residues. V lost 7 bases to trimming and J lost 6 bases, with 16 bases between them. CDR3 amino acids: CASKGRVPSQPQHF. As DNA, the CDR3 is TGTGCCAGCAAGGGCAGGGTGCCCAGTCAGCCCCAGCATTTT.

The rearrangement uses TRBV5-1 and TRBJ1-1; the D is unclear. Germline CDR1 reads SGHRS; CDR2 reads YFSETQ. V gave up 7 bases and J gave up 0 bases, with 10 bases separating them. The CDR3 consists of 13 residues. In DNA, the CDR3 is TGCGCCAGCCGGGAGACGGTGAACACTGAAGCTTTCTTT. Translation gives CASRETVNTEAFF.

The chain joins TRBV5-1 to TRBJ2-1; 8 nucleotides align to TRBD2. This CDR3 spans 16 amino acids. Looked up from germline, CDR1 is SGHRS and CDR2 is YFSETQ. The V and J ends lost 4 bases and 3 bases, in that order; junction bases with no gene match: 9. The CDR3 reads CASSRGPSGGYNEQFF. The CDR3 DNA sequence: TGCGCCAGCAGCAGGGGCCCCAGCGGGGGCTACAATGAGCAGTTCTTC.

The chain carries TRBV6-1 and TRBJ1-3; D gene uncertain. The CDR3 totals 15 residues. Germline CDR1 reads MNHNS; CDR2 reads SASEGT. Trimming shortened V by 2 bases and J by 4 bases, and 12 bases separated the two germline ends. The chain's CDR3 is CASSEQGSFGNTIYF. CDR3 bases: TGTGCCAGCAGTGAACAAGGGAGCTTCGGAAACACCATATATTTT.

This clone was seen only a few times. The chain is built from TRBV5-5 and TRBJ2-2; the match to TRBD2 covers 7 bases. Trimming took 0 bases from V and 0 from J; bases not matched to a gene: 2. Germline V CDR1 and CDR2: SGHKS, YYEKEE (reference sequence). The CDR3 length is 16 residues. CDR3 in DNA: TGTGCCAGCAGCTTGGGGGCGGGAGCGAACACCGGGGAGCTGTTTTTT. Translating gives CASSLGAGANTGELFF.

The chain joins TRBV5-1 to TRBJ2-3; D possibly corresponds to TRBD2 (5 bases). Trimming took 4 bases from V and 0 from J, leaving 15 bases between them. This CDR3 region has 16 residues. CDR1 and CDR2 from the germline V gene are SGHRS and YFSETQ. The DNA for the CDR3 is TGCGCCAGCAGCCGGTTTGGACTGAGGAGCACAGATACGCAGTATTTT. It specifies CASSRFGLRSTDTQYF. Complete variable domain (other parts from reference TRBV5-1 and TRBJ2-3): KAGVTQTPRYLIKTRGQQVTLSCSPISGHRSVSWYQQTPGQGLQFLFEYFSETQRNKGNFPGRFSGRQFSNSRSEMNVSTLELGDSALYLCASSRFGLRSTDTQYFGPGTRLTVL.

The genes are TRBV10-3 and TRBJ2-2, with 9 bases aligning to TRBD2. The germline V gene encodes CDR1 ENHRY and CDR2 SYGVKD. Trimming cost V 6 bases and J 4 bases; bases outside gene matches: 18. The CDR3 has 19 residues. CDR3 sequence (DNA): TGTGCCATCAGGACTGGACTAGCGCCTGATCGTGGCAGCACCGGGGAGCTGTTTTTT. This gives the protein CAIRTGLAPDRGSTGELFF.

V gene TRBV27 combines with J gene TRBJ1-5; 8 bases are shared with TRBD1. V lost 6 bases to trimming and J lost 7 bases; unmatched junction nucleotides: 8. CDR1 and CDR2 (germline): MNHEY, SMNVEV (reference sequence). CDR3 size: 14 residues. The CDR3 here is CASRRTGFTQPQHF. In nucleotides, the CDR3 is TGTGCCAGCAGACGGACAGGGTTCACGCAGCCCCAGCATTTT.

In its sample, this clone was seen once. This rearrangement joins TRBV29-1 to TRBJ1-2, with 10 bases lining up with TRBD1. The trim removed 3 bases at V and 4 bases at J, leaving 2 bases unmatched. The CDR3 runs to 13 residues. Germline V gene sequence: CDR1 SQVTM, CDR2 ANQGSEA. The CDR3 region is CSVETGGGYGYTF. The DNA of the CDR3 is TGCAGCGTTGAGACAGGGGGCGGCTATGGCTACACCTTC. The full variable domain, with the rest looked up from reference TRBV29-1 and TRBJ1-2, is SAVISQKPSRDICQRGTSLTIQCQVDSQVTMMFWYRQQPGQSLTLIATANQGSEATYESGFVIDKFPISRPNLTFSTLTVSNMSPEDSSIYLCSVETGGGYGYTFGSGTRLTVV.

In its sample, this clone was seen a few times. The J gene is TRBJ2-2, the V gene TRBV10-1, with 7 bases that match TRBD2. Germline CDR1 and CDR2: WNHNN and SYGVQD (reference sequence). The CDR3 runs 14 residues. V lost 3 bases to trimming and J lost 4 bases; unmatched junction nucleotides: 2. CDR3 sequence: CASSEAGLTGELFF. CDR3 nucleotides: TGCGCCAGCAGTGAAGCGGGACTCACCGGGGAGCTGTTTTTT.

CDR3 sequence (DNA): TGTGCCAGCAGACCCGGGACCCGCACAGATACGCAGTATTTT. This translates into CASRPGTRTDTQYF. The rearrangement uses TRBV6-6 and TRBJ2-3; D tentatively reads TRBD1 or TRBD2 (5 bases each). Trimming shortened V by 6 bases and J by 1 base, and 11 bases separated the two germline ends. The CDR3 contains 14 residues. Looked up from germline, CDR1 is MNHNY and CDR2 is SVGAGI (reference sequence).

The rearrangement joins TRBV6-5 to TRBJ1-1; D is perhaps TRBD1 (6 bases). This CDR3 comprises 14 residues. The germline V gene has CDR1 MNHEY and CDR2 SVGAGI. Trimming shortened V by 8 bases and J by 1 base, and 14 bases separated the two germline ends. The CDR3 loop is CASCLFRGNTEAFF. CDR3 nucleotides: TGTGCCAGCTGCCTTTTCAGGGGGAACACTGAAGCTTTCTTT.

V usage is TRBV5-4 and J usage is TRBJ2-6, with unresolved D. Germline values: CDR1 SGHNT, CDR2 YYREEE (reference sequence). The CDR3 length is 15 residues. V lost 1 base, J lost 1 base, and 6 bases lay in between. The CDR3 DNA is TGTGCCAGCAGCTTGTCATATTCTGGGGCCAACGTCCTGACTTTC. Its translation is CASSLSYSGANVLTF.

The chain joins TRBV4-1 to TRBJ2-7; D is undetermined. The CDR3 length is 14 residues. V was trimmed by 1 base and J by 1 base, leaving 8 bases between them. In germline, CDR1 is MGHRA, CDR2 YSYEKL. CDR3 loop: CASSQGPLSYEQYF. The CDR3 DNA reads as TGCGCCAGCAGCCAAGGTCCGCTGTCCTACGAGCAGTACTTC.